Reported below is one T cell receptor (beta chain). The record originates from a study of CD8 T cells in Susac syndrome. Germline values: CDR1 DFQATT, CDR2 SNEGSKA (reference sequence). The V and J ends lost 8 bases and 6 bases respectively, with 13 bases between them. The CDR3 length is 11 residues. RNA, at about 0.45 to 1 ug, was reverse transcribed with random hexamers. TCRdb fed the immunoSEQ multiplex PCR reads into MiXCR, producing one record per CDR3 protein. The sample shows 50,000 or so distinct CDR3 sequences, 93% of them seen only once. Sequencing used CD8+ T cells from PBMCs. This clonotype was sampled from a human donor with multiple sclerosis. The J gene is TRBJ1-2, the V gene TRBV20-1; weak D call: TRBD1 (6 bases). Here the CDR3 DNA reads TGCAGTACAGGGAGGGTACATGGCTACACCTTC. It encodes CSTGRVHGYTF.